What follows are 5 T cell receptor beta chains derived from one specimen sequenced in a study of cytomegalovirus exposure and HLA in healthy donors (dated by TCRdb to 2016 to 2017). Libraries came from the immunoSEQ multiplex PCR assay. The multiplex PCR relied on a mix of 60 forward primers for TCR Vbeta segments and 13 reverse primers for TCR Jbeta segments. TCRdb mirrors the immuneACCESS table, restricted to in-frame sequences. Some clones are absent from its copies; in checked studies, under half trace to an unresolved V gene, and the reason for the others is unknown. The sample's table covers 90,000 to 130,000 clones. Of the sample, less than 4.5% falls within the top ten clones. The sequenced sample was PBMCs. These receptors were obtained from a man aged 25 to 40 in good health and CMV-seronegative.

This chain joins TRBV7-2 and TRBJ2-7; unclear D gene. Germline V lookup: CDR1 SGHTA, CDR2 FQGNSA. The ends were cut back, 1 base at V and 2 bases at J, with 15 bases in the middle. This CDR3 comprises 16 residues. CDR3 in DNA: TGTGCCAGCAGCTTAGACGGCAGCCCCCGGGCCTACGAGCAGTACTTC. As protein: CASSLDGSPRAYEQYF.

The chain carries TRBV5-4 and TRBJ1-5, with no clear D. Germline CDR1 reads SGHNT; CDR2 reads YYREEE (reference sequence). Trimming shortened V by 0 bases and J by 7 bases, and 8 bases separated the two germline ends. This CDR3 has 13 amino acids. The CDR3 nucleotides are TGTGCCAGCAGCTTGGATCCGGTCCAGCCCCAGCATTTT. Its protein product is CASSLDPVQPQHF. The whole variable domain, filled in from reference TRBV5-4 and TRBJ1-5, reads ETGVTQSPTHLIKTRGQQVTLRCSSQSGHNTVSWYQQALGQGPQFIFQYYREEENGRGNFPPRFSGLQFPNYSSELNVNALELDDSALYLCASSLDPVQPQHFGDGTRLSIL.

The genes are TRBV7-3 and TRBJ2-6; a weak D match, TRBD2 (5 bases). V was trimmed by 4 bases and J by 1 base, leaving 5 bases between them. Germline CDR1 is SGHTA and CDR2 is FQGTGA. The CDR3 spans 14 residues. The CDR3 DNA sequence: TGTGCCAGCAGCTCGGGATCTGGGGCCAACGTCCTGACTTTC. Translation: CASSSGSGANVLTF. The entire variable domain, with the rest obtained from reference TRBV7-3 and TRBJ2-6, is as follows: GAGVSQTPSNKVTEKGKYVELRCDPISGHTALYWYRQSLGQGPEFLIYFQGTGAADDSGLPNDRFFAVRPEGSVSTLKIQRTERGDSAVYLCASSSGSGANVLTFGAGSRLTVL.

The chain links TRBV29-1 to TRBJ1-4, with D maybe TRBD1 (5 bases). The CDR3 length is 15 residues. The germline CDR1 and CDR2 sequences are SQVTM and ANQGSEA. V was cut by 7 bases and J by 6 bases, with 21 bases left in between. The CDR3 spells CSALDPGGTDEKLFF. The CDR3 region has the DNA TGCAGCGCACTGGACCCCGGGGGGACCGATGAAAAACTGTTTTTT. Using reference TRBV29-1 and TRBJ1-4 for the parts outside the CDR3, the full variable domain is SAVISQKPSRDICQRGTSLTIQCQVDSQVTMMFWYRQQPGQSLTLIATANQGSEATYESGFVIDKFPISRPNLTFSTLTVSNMSPEDSSIYLCSALDPGGTDEKLFFGSGTQLSVL.

The chain uses TRBV11-2 and TRBJ2-4; possibly TRBD1 for D (6 bases). Trimming took off 8 bases at V and 7 bases at J, with 21 bases between the two ends. The CDR3 runs 15 residues. The V gene's germline CDR1 is SGHAT and CDR2 FQNNGV. The CDR3 DNA sequence: TGTGCCAGCCCCGTAGGGGACAAACGGGGTAACATTCAGTACTTC. Residues: CASPVGDKRGNIQYF.